This TCR beta chain stems from a study of blood T cell repertoires in COVID-19. Turning to the study itself: Samples taken during acute and convalescent COVID-19 were collected in the United States, Italy and Spain.

The Seattle patients joined while their infection was active and were tracked longitudinally afterward. Losses at the gene ends were 4 bases for V and 5 bases for J; bases not matched to a gene: 5. CDR3 size: 13 residues. The germline CDR1 and CDR2 sequences are SGHDT and YYEEEE. This table comes from immunoSEQ multiplex PCR, and its TCRdb copy is limited to in-frame clones, with some not included. The sample holds some 310,000 clones, 90% seen once. Sequencing was done on a sample of peripheral blood. The V gene is TRBV5-6, the J gene TRBJ1-2, with 7 bases matching TRBD1. The clonotype originates from a woman between 40 and 50 years old with COVID-19, enrolled during active disease. The CDR3 DNA is TGTGCCAGCAGCCCGGGGACAGAATATGGCTACACCTTC. Its protein is CASSPGTEYGYTF.